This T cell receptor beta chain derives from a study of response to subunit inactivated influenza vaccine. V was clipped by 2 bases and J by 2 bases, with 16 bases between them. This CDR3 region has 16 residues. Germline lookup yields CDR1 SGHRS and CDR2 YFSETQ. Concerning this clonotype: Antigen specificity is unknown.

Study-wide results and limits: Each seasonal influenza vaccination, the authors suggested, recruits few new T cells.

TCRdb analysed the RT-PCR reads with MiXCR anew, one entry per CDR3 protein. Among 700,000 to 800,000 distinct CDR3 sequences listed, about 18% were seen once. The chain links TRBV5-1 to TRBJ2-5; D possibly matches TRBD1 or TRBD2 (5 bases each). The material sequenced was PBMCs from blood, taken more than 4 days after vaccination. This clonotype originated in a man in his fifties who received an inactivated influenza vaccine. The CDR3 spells CASSFGTALSQETQYF. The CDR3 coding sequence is TGCGCCAGCAGCTTCGGGACCGCCTTGTCTCAAGAGACCCAGTACTTC.